This T cell receptor (beta chain) was identified in a study of Graves' ophthalmopathy and Graves' hyperthyroidism. Exclusion applied to patients with other autoimmune diseases, uncontrolled infections, pregnancy or lactation. A volume of over 9 ml of fresh peripheral blood supplied the PBMCs. RNA transcripts yielded amplified TCR beta CDR3 regions. HTBI primers served in a first-round RT-PCR, which a second-round multiplex PCR followed. TCRdb reanalysed the multiplex PCR reads using MiXCR and keeps one entry per CDR3 protein. The sample lists fewer than 400,000 distinct CDR3 sequences, approximately 16% seen once, with roughly 1.5% in the top ten. Germline V gene data show CDR1 as MDHEN and CDR2 as SYDVKM. Between the trimmed V and J ends, which lost 11 bases and 2 bases, there was a span of 16 bases. The CDR3 is 14 residues long. Turning to this clonotype: What it binds is not known.

Study conclusions and caveats: Ophthalmopathy and stable hyperthyroidism were discriminated by a 13-signature model, with about 90% sensitivity and approximately 81% specificity. In blood appeared most of the expanded thyroid clonotypes whose frequency exceeded 0.001.

The J gene is TRBJ1-5, the V gene TRBV28; D call uncertain. This clonotype was sampled from a woman aged 18-29 years with Graves' ophthalmopathy. Sequenced sample: peripheral blood. The CDR3 sequence: CAWSVRRGNQPQHF. The CDR3 DNA sequence: TGTGCCTGGAGTGTTAGACGGGGCAATCAGCCCCAGCATTTT.